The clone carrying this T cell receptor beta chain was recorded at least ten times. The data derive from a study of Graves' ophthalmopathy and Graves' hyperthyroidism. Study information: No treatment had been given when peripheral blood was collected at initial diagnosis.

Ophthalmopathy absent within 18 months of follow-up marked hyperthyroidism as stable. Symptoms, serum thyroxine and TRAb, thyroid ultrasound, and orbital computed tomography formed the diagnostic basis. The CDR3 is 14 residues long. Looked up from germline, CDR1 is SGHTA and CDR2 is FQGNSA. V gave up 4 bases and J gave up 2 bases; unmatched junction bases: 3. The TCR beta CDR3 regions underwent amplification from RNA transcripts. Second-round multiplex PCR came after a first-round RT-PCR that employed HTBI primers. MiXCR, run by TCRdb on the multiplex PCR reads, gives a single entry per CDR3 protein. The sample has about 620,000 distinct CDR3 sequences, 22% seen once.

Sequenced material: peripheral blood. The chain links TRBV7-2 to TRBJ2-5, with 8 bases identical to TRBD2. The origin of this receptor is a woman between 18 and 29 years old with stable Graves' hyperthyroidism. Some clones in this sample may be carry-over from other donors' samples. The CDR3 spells CASSWSSGQETQYF. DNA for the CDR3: TGTGCCAGCAGCTGGTCTAGCGGGCAAGAGACCCAGTACTTC.